The 28 T cell receptor beta chains below all came from one sample that was sequenced in a study of blood T cells in healthy people across ages. Through a sample-barcoded 5' primer and a J-beta primer mix, a second PCR was run for about 6 to 11 cycles. MiXCR, applied by TCRdb to the 5' RACE reads, yields one record per CDR3 protein. The data contain 850,000 to 1,100,000 distinct CDR3 sequences, 35% to 45% of them singletons. The sequenced material came from blood. These receptors originate from a man between 18 and 29 years old in good health.

This rearrangement joins TRBV6-6 to TRBJ1-2; 9 nucleotides align to TRBD1. The germline V gene has CDR1 MNHNY and CDR2 SVGAGI (reference sequence). This CDR3 region has 16 residues. The trim removed 8 bases at V and 1 base at J, leaving 11 bases unmatched. CDR3 in DNA: TGTGCCAGCGCGGGACAGGGAAGACCGAGTAACTATGGCTACACCTTC. The encoded protein is CASAGQGRPSNYGYTF.

The rearrangement uses TRBV20-1 and TRBJ2-5; D is unresolved. CDR1 is DFQATT, CDR2 SNEGSKA, per germline (reference sequence). Trimming took off 3 bases at V and 5 bases at J, with 16 bases between the two ends. This CDR3 region has 14 residues. CDR3 bases: TGCAGTGCTAGTGGTTATGATAGGGCGGAGACCCAGTACTTC. Translating it yields CSASGYDRAETQYF.

In its sample, this clonotype was seen a few times. V gene TRBV9 combines with J gene TRBJ1-1, with D hard to call. V lost 2 bases and J lost 3, with 14 bases in between. The CDR3 loop spans 15 amino acids. Per the germline V gene, CDR1 is SGDLS and CDR2 is YYNGEE. The CDR3 is CASSVRGGLDTEAFF. The CDR3 DNA sequence: TGTGCCAGCAGCGTCCGGGGTGGGTTGGACACTGAAGCTTTCTTT.

This clonotype has only a few counts. V and J are TRBV10-3 and TRBJ1-5; 7 bases fit TRBD1. The V segment lost 4 bases and the J segment 0 bases; nucleotides outside the gene matches: 6. CDR1 and CDR2 (germline): ENHRY, SYGVKD. The CDR3 covers 16 residues. The CDR3 sequence: CAISVGGTDSNQPQHF. The DNA for the CDR3 is TGTGCCATCAGTGTGGGGGGGACAGATAGCAATCAGCCCCAGCATTTT.

This clonotype has a handful of counts. The genes are TRBV3-1 and TRBJ2-5, with D tentatively TRBD2 (5 bases). The CDR3 extends over 15 amino acids. Germline CDR1 and CDR2: LGHDT and YNNKEL (reference sequence). V lost 1 base and J 11 bases, leaving 20 bases between the germline ends. The CDR3 spells CASSQGRVTADEQYF. The CDR3, as DNA: TGTGCCAGCAGCCAAGGGCGGGTTACGGCGGATGAGCAGTACTTC.

This clonotype was observed at least ten times. The chain couples TRBV4-1 to TRBJ2-4; D not resolved. The germline gives CDR1 MGHRA, CDR2 YSYEKL. V was cut by 0 bases and J by 0 bases, with 12 bases left in between. The length of the CDR3 is 17 residues. The CDR3 region has the DNA TGCGCCAGCAGCCAAGATAGTGGATCCATAGCCAAAAACATTCAGTACTTC. Translating it yields CASSQDSGSIAKNIQYF.

The chain joins TRBV29-1 to TRBJ2-7, with 11 bases aligning to TRBD1. CDR3 size: 14 residues. V was clipped by 7 bases and J by 1 base; unmatched bases: 6. The germline CDR1 and CDR2 sequences are SQVTM and ANQGSEA. The CDR3 DNA reads as TGCAGCGCCACCGGACAGGGGGCATCCTACGAGCAGTACTTC. This codes for CSATGQGASYEQYF.

This clonotype was seen a few times. The rearrangement links TRBV5-1 to TRBJ2-3, with 10 bases matching TRBD2. With 4 bases clipped from V and 3 bases from J, the junction kept 8 bases outside the gene matches. Germline-derived CDR1 and CDR2 are SGHRS and YFSETQ. The CDR3 runs to 16 residues. The CDR3 region has the DNA TGCGCCAGCAGCGGAGCTAGCGGGGGCAGGACAGATACGCAGTATTTT. Translated, it gives CASSGASGGRTDTQYF.

This clonotype has ten or more counts. The chain is built from TRBV9 and TRBJ2-3; no definite D call. The V end lost 0 bases, the J end lost 4 bases, and 3 bases lay between the germline ends. This CDR3 is 12 amino acids long. Germline assignment: CDR1 SGDLS and CDR2 YYNGEE. The CDR3 region has the DNA TGTGCCAGCAGCGTAGTCGCAGATACGCAGTATTTT. Translation: CASSVVADTQYF.

A single count supports this clonotype. An end of the junction differs from the germline gene, which may be a read error. The V call is TRBV3-1, the J call TRBJ2-5; weak D call: TRBD2 (6 bases). Per germline, CDR1 LGHDT and CDR2 YNNKEL (reference sequence). The length of the CDR3 is 13 residues. CDR3 sequence (DNA): TGTGTCAGCAGCCAAGATCGGGGGGAGACCCAGTACTTC. Protein product: CVSSQDRGETQYF.

Note on this clonotype: A junction boundary mismatches the germline segment, possibly from a read error. The CDR3 loop is CASTYGGAGELFF. In DNA, the CDR3 is TGTGCCAGCACTTACGGAGGGGCCGGGGAGCTGTTTTTT. The chain uses TRBV6-6 and TRBJ2-2; the D gene is possibly TRBD2 (6 bases). CDR1 is MNHNY and CDR2 is SVGAGI in the germline V gene (reference sequence). The CDR3 has 13 residues.

This chain connects TRBV7-3 to TRBJ2-3; 10 nucleotides agree with TRBD2. CDR1 SGHTA and CDR2 FQGTGA come from the germline V gene. The CDR3 loop spans 18 amino acids. The junction had 13 bases not matched to a gene; V was cut back by 5 bases and J by 2 bases. Written as DNA, the CDR3 is TGTGCCAGCAGCCTTTCGTACCAAGCGGGGGGGACCACAGATACGCAGTATTTT. Translating gives CASSLSYQAGGTTDTQYF. Full variable domain (rest looked up from reference TRBV7-3 and TRBJ2-3): GAGVSQTPSNKVTEKGKYVELRCDPISGHTALYWYRQSLGQGPEFLIYFQGTGAADDSGLPNDRFFAVRPEGSVSTLKIQRTERGDSAVYLCASSLSYQAGGTTDTQYFGPGTRLTVL.

V is TRBV7-9 and J is TRBJ1-2; tentative D call: TRBD1 (5 bases). Germline-derived CDR1 and CDR2 are SEHNR and FQNEAQ (reference sequence). V shed 4 bases and J shed 4 bases, with 10 bases lying between them. CDR3 size: 13 residues. In nucleotides, the CDR3 is TGTGCCAGCAGCTACGACAGTCTCTATGGCTACACCTTC. It codes for CASSYDSLYGYTF. Full variable domain (remainder filled in from reference TRBV7-9 and TRBJ1-2): DTGVSQNPRHKITKRGQNVTFRCDPISEHNRLYWYRQTLGQGPEFLTYFQNEAQLEKSRLLSDRFSAERPKGSFSTLEIQRTEQGDSAMYLCASSYDSLYGYTFGSGTRLTVV.

This clonotype was recorded a few times. The CDR3 nucleotides read TGTGCCAGCAGTTTGTCAGGGGGGCTGAGGTATGAGCAGTTCTTC. Translated, it gives CASSLSGGLRYEQFF. The chain links TRBV12-3 or TRBV12-4 to TRBJ2-1, with D perhaps matching TRBD1 (7 bases). This CDR3 comprises 15 residues. V lost 3 bases, J lost 8 bases, and 17 bases lay in between.

The CDR3: CVTSDTGHGNTEAFF. The DNA for the CDR3 is TGTGTTACCAGCGATACAGGGCACGGGAACACTGAAGCTTTCTTT. The chain couples TRBV15 to TRBJ1-1; D perhaps matches TRBD1 (6 bases). CDR1 is LNHNV and CDR2 is YYDKDF in the germline V gene (reference sequence). The CDR3 loop spans 15 amino acids.

The table lists this clonotype with a few counts. The gene calls are TRBV7-2 and TRBJ1-1; D ambiguous. The V gene's germline CDR1 is SGHTA and CDR2 FQGNSA. Trimming stripped 3 bases from V and 5 bases from J, with 10 bases between. This CDR3 comprises 13 residues. Here the CDR3 DNA reads TGTGCCAGCAGCTTCGAAGGCTGGACTGAAGCTTTCTTT. This translates into CASSFEGWTEAFF.

This chain joins TRBV18 and TRBJ2-5; 10 bases agree with TRBD1. Trimming at V came to 0 bases and at J to 5 bases, leaving 3 bases not matched to a gene. This CDR3 comprises 15 residues. Germline V CDR1 and CDR2: KGHSH, LQKENI. CDR3 region: CASSPPTGGSETQYF. In nucleotides, the CDR3 is TGTGCCAGCTCACCACCGACAGGGGGCTCTGAGACCCAGTACTTC.

Only a few counts were recorded for this clonotype. The chain employs TRBV21-1 and TRBJ1-1; the table's TRBD1 call for D was not verified on the DNA. TRBV21-1 constitutes a pseudogene. CDR3 length: 15 residues. The DNA for the CDR3 is TGTGCCAGCAAAACCAGAACAGAGCCCGGGGGTGAAGCTTTCTTT. This encodes CASKTRTEPGGEAFF.

This clonotype appeared a single time. V is TRBV20-1 and J is TRBJ1-5; 8 nucleotides align to TRBD1. This CDR3 has 15 residues. Germline values: CDR1 DFQATT, CDR2 SNEGSKA (reference sequence). The V segment lost 1 base and the J segment 5 bases; nucleotides outside the gene matches: 7. For the CDR3, the DNA is TGCAGTGCTAGAGTAGACAGGGGTCTCTATCAGCCCCAGCATTTT. Its protein is CSARVDRGLYQPQHF.

This clonotype was observed a few times. The J gene is TRBJ2-7, the V gene TRBV7-9; 7 nucleotides match TRBD1. Germline V gene data show CDR1 as SEHNR and CDR2 as FQNEAQ (reference sequence). The CDR3 runs 14 residues. V shed 5 bases, J shed 6 bases, and the junction held 10 bases outside the gene matches. The DNA for the CDR3 is TGTGCCAGCAGCCCTAGACAGGGTTCGGTCGAGCAGTACTTC. Translation: CASSPRQGSVEQYF.

This clonotype was recorded once. The rearrangement links TRBV21-1 to TRBJ1-5; the D call of TRBD1 is as the table states it, not checked on the DNA. TRBV21-1 is shown as a pseudogene. This CDR3 has 15 residues. CDR3 in amino acids: CASSKEGALNQPQHF. DNA of the CDR3: TGTGCCAGCAGCAAAGAGGGGGCACTTAATCAGCCCCAGCATTTT.

This chain joins TRBV7-2 and TRBJ1-1, with D possibly matching TRBD1 (5 bases). Germline V gene data show CDR1 as SGHTA and CDR2 as FQGNSA. V lost 2 bases and J 3 bases, leaving 13 bases between the germline ends. This CDR3 spans 15 amino acids. The CDR3 sequence is CASSLHRGADTEAFF. The CDR3 DNA is TGTGCCAGCAGCTTACACCGAGGGGCGGACACTGAAGCTTTCTTT.

This clonotype was detected ten times or more. The chain recombines TRBV4-3 with TRBJ2-1; D perhaps matches TRBD2 (6 bases). The V end was cut by 2 bases, the J end by 12 bases, with 11 bases between. The CDR3 runs 12 residues. Germline values: CDR1 LGHNA, CDR2 YSLEER. The chain's CDR3 is CASSQTSSVQFF. As DNA, the CDR3 is TGCGCCAGCAGCCAAACTAGCTCTGTGCAGTTCTTC.

This clonotype was counted a few times. The CDR3 region has the DNA TGCAGTGCTAGCCTTACACCCCAGGACAGATTAAACGAGCAGTACTTC. Its translation: CSASLTPQDRLNEQYF. The rearrangement uses TRBV20-1 and TRBJ2-7, with a weak D call TRBD1 (6 bases). Germline V gives CDR1 DFQATT, CDR2 SNEGSKA (reference sequence). V gave up 3 bases and J gave up 5 bases, with 23 bases separating them. This CDR3 comprises 16 residues.

This clonotype has just a few counts. The chain employs TRBV29-1 and TRBJ2-3, with TRBD1 matching 8 bases. The germline CDR1 and CDR2 sequences are SQVTM and ANQGSEA. There are 15 residues in the CDR3. V shed 4 bases and J 2 bases; nucleotides not matched to a gene: 8. Here the CDR3 DNA reads TGCAGCGTTGGTGGACAGGGCATGAACACAGATACGCAGTATTTT. This sequence encodes CSVGGQGMNTDTQYF.

This chain uses TRBV20-1 with TRBJ2-7; D may be TRBD1 (7 bases). In germline, CDR1 is DFQATT, CDR2 SNEGSKA (reference sequence). V shed 5 bases and J shed 1 base, with 12 bases lying between them. This CDR3 contains 13 residues. CDR3 nucleotides: TGCAGTGCTGGCCCAGGGGGGTCCTACGAGCAGTACTTC. Residues: CSAGPGGSYEQYF.

The chain combines TRBV7-2 with TRBJ2-1; 9 nucleotides line up with TRBD2. In germline, CDR1 is SGHTA, CDR2 FQGNSA. The CDR3 totals 17 residues. The V gene end was trimmed by 5 bases and the J gene end by 0 bases; junction bases not matched to a gene: 8. CDR3 coding DNA: TGTGCCAGCAGCCGGAGACTAGCGGACAGCTCCTACAATGAGCAGTTCTTC. Translating gives CASSRRLADSSYNEQFF.

The chain recombines TRBV12-3 or TRBV12-4 with TRBJ1-2; D is uncertain. V gave up 6 bases and J gave up 4 bases, with 21 bases separating them. The CDR3 loop spans 16 amino acids. CDR3 in amino acids: CASSIYGVGFSYGYTF. In DNA form, the CDR3 reads TGTGCCAGCAGCATATACGGTGTCGGGTTTTCCTATGGCTACACCTTC.